This T cell receptor (beta chain) was sequenced during a study of metastatic and nonmetastatic thyroid tumors. The wider study: Comparison of repertoires was carried out across blood and tumor or nodule tissue from malignant and benign thyroid patients. Notes on the study in general: As reported, TCR beta diversity in blood and tumor was significantly higher in malignant thyroid tumors than in benign nodules.

Comment on this clone: Its antigen remains unknown.

This CDR3 has 18 amino acids. J lost 0 bases, V lost 0 bases, and 9 bases had no gene match. All patients were treatment-naive before thyroid surgery. Study processing details: Clinicopathological groups of papillary thyroid cancer showed CDR3 differences that were used to build a distant-metastasis classifier. TCRdb recomputed clones from the PCR reads via MiXCR. The authors' filters were not applied to this entry. The table lists 15,000 to 20,000 clones, 30% to 35% of them singletons. The source of this sequence is a female donor with papillary thyroid cancer or a benign thyroid nodule (not recorded which). Some clones in this sample may be carry-over from other donors' samples. V gene TRBV12-3 or TRBV12-4 combines with J gene TRBJ2-3; 7 bases are shared with TRBD1. The material sequenced was tumor tissue. The CDR3: CASSLAQGGGPSTDTQYF. For the CDR3, the DNA is TGTGCCAGCAGTTTAGCCCAAGGGGGCGGGCCTAGCACAGATACGCAGTATTTT.